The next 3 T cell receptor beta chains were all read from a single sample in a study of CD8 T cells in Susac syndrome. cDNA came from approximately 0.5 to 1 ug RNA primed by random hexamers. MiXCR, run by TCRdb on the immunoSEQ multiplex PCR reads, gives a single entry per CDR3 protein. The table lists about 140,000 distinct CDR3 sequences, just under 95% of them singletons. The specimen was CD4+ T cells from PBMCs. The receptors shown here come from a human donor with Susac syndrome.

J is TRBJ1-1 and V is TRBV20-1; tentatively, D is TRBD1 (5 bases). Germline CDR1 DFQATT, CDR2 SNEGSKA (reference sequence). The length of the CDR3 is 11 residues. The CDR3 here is CRLKRGAEAFF. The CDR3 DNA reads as TGCAGGCTAAAAAGGGGCGCAGAAGCTTTCTTT.

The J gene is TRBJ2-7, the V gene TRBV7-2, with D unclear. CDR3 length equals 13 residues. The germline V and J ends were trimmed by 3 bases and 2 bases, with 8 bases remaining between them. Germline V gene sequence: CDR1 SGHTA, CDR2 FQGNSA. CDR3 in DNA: TGTGCCAGCAGCTTGGACCGGCCCTACGAGCAGTACTTC. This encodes CASSLDRPYEQYF.

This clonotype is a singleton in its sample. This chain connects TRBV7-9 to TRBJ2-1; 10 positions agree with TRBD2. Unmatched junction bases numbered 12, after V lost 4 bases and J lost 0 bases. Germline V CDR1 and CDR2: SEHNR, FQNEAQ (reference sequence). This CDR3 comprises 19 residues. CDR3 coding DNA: TGTGCCAGCAGCTCGAAAGCGGGTAGCGGGAGGAGCTCCTACAATGAGCAGTTCTTC. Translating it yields CASSSKAGSGRSSYNEQFF.